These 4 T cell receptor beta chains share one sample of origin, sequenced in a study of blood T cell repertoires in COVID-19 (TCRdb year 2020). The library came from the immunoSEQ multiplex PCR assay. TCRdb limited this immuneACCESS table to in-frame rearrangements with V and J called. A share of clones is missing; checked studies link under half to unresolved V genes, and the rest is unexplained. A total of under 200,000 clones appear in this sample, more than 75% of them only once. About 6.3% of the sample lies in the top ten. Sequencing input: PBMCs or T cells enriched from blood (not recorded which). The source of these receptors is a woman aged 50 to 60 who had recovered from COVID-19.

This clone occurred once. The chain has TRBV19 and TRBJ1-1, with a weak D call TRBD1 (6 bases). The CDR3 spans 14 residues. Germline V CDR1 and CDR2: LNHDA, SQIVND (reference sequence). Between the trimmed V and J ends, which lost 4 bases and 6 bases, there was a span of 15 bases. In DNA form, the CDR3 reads TGTGCCAGTAGTAGCAGGGGTCTCGTCTCTGAAGCTTTCTTT. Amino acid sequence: CASSSRGLVSEAFF.

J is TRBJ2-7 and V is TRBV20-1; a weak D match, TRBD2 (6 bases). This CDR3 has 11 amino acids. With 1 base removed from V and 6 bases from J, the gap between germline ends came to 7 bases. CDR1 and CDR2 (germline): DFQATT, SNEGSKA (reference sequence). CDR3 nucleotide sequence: TGCAGTGCTAGAGGGGACTCCGAGCAGTACTTC. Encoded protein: CSARGDSEQYF.

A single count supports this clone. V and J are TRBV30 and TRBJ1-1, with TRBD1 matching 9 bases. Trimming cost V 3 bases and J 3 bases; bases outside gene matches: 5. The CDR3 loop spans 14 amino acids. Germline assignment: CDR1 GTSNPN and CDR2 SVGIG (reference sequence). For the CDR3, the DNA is TGTGCCTGGAGGGGACAGGGAAGGGACACTGAAGCTTTCTTT. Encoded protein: CAWRGQGRDTEAFF. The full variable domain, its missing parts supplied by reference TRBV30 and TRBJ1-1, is SQTIHQWPATLVQPVGSPLSLECTVEGTSNPNLYWYRQAAGRGLQLLFYSVGIGQISSEVPQNLSASRPQDRQFILSSKKLLLSDSGFYLCAWRGQGRDTEAFFGQGTRLTVV.

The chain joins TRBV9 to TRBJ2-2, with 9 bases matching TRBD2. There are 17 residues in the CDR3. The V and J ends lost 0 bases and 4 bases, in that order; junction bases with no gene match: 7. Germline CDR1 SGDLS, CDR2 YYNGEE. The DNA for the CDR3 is TGTGCCAGCAGCGTAGCTTGGCGGGGGGGCCGCACCGGGGAGCTGTTTTTT. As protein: CASSVAWRGGRTGELFF.